A selection of T cell receptor beta chains follows, all from one sample in a study of blood T cells in healthy people across ages. TCRdb processed the 5' RACE reads anew with MiXCR; each CDR3 protein has one entry. The sample holds 1.5 million to 2 million distinct CDR3 sequences, 28% seen once. The material sequenced was blood. Receptor source: a woman aged 25 to 39 in good health. The CDR3 runs from the conserved cysteine through the conserved F or W. The order of the fields is V gene, J gene, CDR3 protein.

TRBV9	TRBJ1-1	CASSRGFNTEAFF
TRBV30	TRBJ1-5	CARSVLAGNQPQHF
TRBV5-1	TRBJ2-5	CASTPAGPLGETQYF
TRBV20-1	TRBJ1-2	CSARIGMRSYGYTF
TRBV7-9	TRBJ1-4	CASSLAPKGEELFF
TRBV7-9	TRBJ2-1	CASSPPGGPYNEQFF
TRBV29-1	TRBJ2-7	CSVEGSLGQDYEQYF
TRBV18	TRBJ2-5	CASSPMGQGAGFETQYF
TRBV7-6	TRBJ2-1	CASSSGLENEQFF
TRBV20-1	TRBJ2-5	CSAPGGTGARETQYF
TRBV10-2	TRBJ2-1	CASSLFASGGLNEQFF
TRBV2	TRBJ2-7	CASSERAGQVGSYEQYF
TRBV30	TRBJ1-1	CAWTRVLTEAFF
TRBV18	TRBJ2-7	CASSPLVGQGTYEQYF
TRBV2	TRBJ2-1	CAGSGLAGGGSSYNEQFF
TRBV7-2	TRBJ2-3	CASSLGTGGPADTQYF
TRBV5-5	TRBJ1-4	CASSSDGEKLFF
TRBV28	TRBJ1-2	CASSFPKRGNYGYTF
TRBV6-6	TRBJ2-3	CASSLPPRDTQYF
TRBV20-1	TRBJ2-2	CSARWNVGELFF
TRBV7-6	TRBJ2-7	CASSSRTSGSHEQYF
TRBV7-2	TRBJ2-6	CASRRDGLTANVLTF
TRBV30	TRBJ2-6	CAWRGSGANVLTF
TRBV20-1	TRBJ2-7	CSARKTSVGGYEQYF
TRBV20-1	TRBJ2-1	CSARNLDRGRNEQFF